These 24 T cell receptor beta chains share one sample of origin, sequenced in a study of T cells in Graves' hyperthyroidism and ophthalmopathy. RNA transcripts provided the source from which TCR beta CDR3 regions were amplified. Primed by the HTBI set, a first-round RT-PCR was run on the TCR CDR3. TCRdb reanalysed the multiplex PCR reads using MiXCR and keeps one entry per CDR3 protein. The sample yields approximately 560,000 distinct CDR3 sequences, 15% to 18% seen once. Source material: blood. These receptors were collected from a woman younger than 45 with Graves' hyperthyroidism.

This clonotype was seen a few times. V gene TRBV19 combines with J gene TRBJ2-7, with 7 bases fitting TRBD1. CDR1 is LNHDA, CDR2 SQIVND, per germline (reference sequence). V shed 3 bases and J 0 bases; nucleotides not matched to a gene: 5. This CDR3 has 15 residues. The CDR3 is CASSIETGSSYEQYF. The CDR3 nucleotides are TGTGCCAGTAGTATCGAGACAGGGAGCTCCTACGAGCAGTACTTC.

This clonotype has just a few counts. The V and J genes are TRBV3-1 and TRBJ2-1, with TRBD2 identical over 10 bases. CDR3 size: 15 residues. The V segment lost 7 bases and the J segment 6 bases; nucleotides outside the gene matches: 9. Germline CDR1 LGHDT, CDR2 YNNKEL (reference sequence). CDR3 coding DNA: TGTGCCAGCACCCCTAGCGGGAGTTTTAGCAATGAGCAGTTCTTC. Translating it yields CASTPSGSFSNEQFF.

Points on this clonotype: This could be a read error, since a much larger clone is one nucleotide away. The chain recombines TRBV11-2 with TRBJ1-2; D possibly corresponds to TRBD1 (6 bases). CDR1 is SGHAT, CDR2 FQNNGV, per germline. The CDR3 is 13 residues long. V shed 7 bases and J shed 4 bases, with 13 bases lying between them. The CDR3: CASKADSSYGYTF. The CDR3 DNA is TGTGCCAGCAAGGCGGACAGTAGCTATGGCTACACCTTC.

This clonotype has a count of ten or more. The chain recombines TRBV15 with TRBJ2-7, with 16 bases lining up with TRBD2. V dropped 8 bases and J dropped 2; count of bases not matched to a gene: 15. CDR1 is LNHNV and CDR2 is YYDKDF in the germline V gene (reference sequence). CDR3 size: 19 residues. The CDR3 nucleotides are TGTGCCACCGGGGTTGGGACTAGCGGGAGGGCCGTCACGACCTACGAGCAGTACTTC. This translates into CATGVGTSGRAVTTYEQYF.

There are many counts of this clonotype. The genes are TRBV12-5 and TRBJ1-2; D unclear. The V end lost 7 bases, the J end lost 2 bases, and 14 bases lay between the germline ends. The CDR3 has 14 residues. The germline CDR1 and CDR2 sequences are LGHNT and FRNRAP. CDR3 coding DNA: TGTGCTAGTGCCCTGACAAGAGAAAACTATGGCTACACCTTC. Translated: CASALTRENYGYTF.

This rearrangement joins TRBV19 to TRBJ2-7; the D is unclear. V was cut by 6 bases and J by 3 bases, with 24 bases left in between. This CDR3 is built from 17 residues. Germline V gene lookup returns CDR1 LNHDA and CDR2 SQIVND (reference sequence). CDR3 nucleotide sequence: TGTGCCAGTAGCCCTGCAACACTGGGCTACTATAACTACGAGCAGTACTTC. It yields the protein CASSPATLGYYNYEQYF.

The CDR3 DNA is TGCAGCGTTGGAAGGACAGGGGGCTACGAGCAGTACTTC. Its translation is CSVGRTGGYEQYF. This rearrangement joins TRBV29-1 to TRBJ2-7; TRBD1 aligns across 10 bases. Germline CDR1 SQVTM, CDR2 ANQGSEA. The CDR3 has 13 amino acids. Trimming at V came to 4 bases and at J to 3 bases, leaving 3 bases not matched to a gene.

The table lists this clonotype with a few counts. A read error may explain this, as a much larger clone is one base away. The chain joins TRBV10-3 to TRBJ1-1; no reliable D call. Germline V gives CDR1 ENHRY, CDR2 SYGVKD. The CDR3 spans 12 residues. V gave up 3 bases and J gave up 0 bases, with 2 bases separating them. In nucleotides, the CDR3 is TGTGCCATCAGTGAAATGAACACTGAAGCTTTCTTT. Protein product: CAISEMNTEAFF.

The J gene is TRBJ1-4, the V gene TRBV5-1; D gene unclear. Germline CDR1 reads SGHRS; CDR2 reads YFSETQ. The length of the CDR3 is 14 residues. Trimming stripped 0 bases from V and 7 bases from J, with 10 bases between. The CDR3 protein is CASSLVPSVEKLFF. CDR3 sequence (DNA): TGCGCCAGCAGCTTGGTTCCCAGTGTTGAAAAACTGTTTTTT.

This clonotype occurred once. Compared with germline, one end of the junction differs, possibly owing to a read error. The rearrangement links TRBV12-3 or TRBV12-4 to TRBJ1-1; D gene ambiguous. This CDR3 spans 13 amino acids. The CDR3 DNA sequence: TGTGTCAGCAGTTTAGTGGGTGACACTGAAGCTTTCTTT. Translated: CVSSLVGDTEAFF.

This clonotype was detected ten times or more. This chain joins TRBV30 and TRBJ2-7; no reliable D call. CDR1 GTSNPN and CDR2 SVGIG come from the germline V gene (reference sequence). The CDR3 has 11 residues. V was trimmed by 1 base and J by 3 bases, leaving 4 bases between them. The CDR3 protein is CAWSGIYEQYF. The CDR3 DNA follows: TGTGCCTGGAGTGGTATCTACGAGCAGTACTTC.

This clonotype was seen repeatedly, ten times or more. The gene calls are TRBV6-1 and TRBJ1-2; D gene ambiguous. The CDR3 spans 13 residues. The ends were cut back, 4 bases at V and 4 bases at J, with 10 bases in the middle. Germline V gives CDR1 MNHNS, CDR2 SASEGT. CDR3 in amino acids: CASSVRDSYGYTF. CDR3 nucleotide sequence: TGTGCCAGCAGTGTTAGAGATAGCTATGGCTACACCTTC.

This clonotype was counted many times. The genes are TRBV7-9 and TRBJ1-2; 9 positions agree with TRBD1. The CDR3 consists of 16 residues. V was clipped by 5 bases and J by 1 base; unmatched bases: 8. Per germline, CDR1 SEHNR and CDR2 FQNEAQ (reference sequence). The CDR3: CASSQGRDRDNYGYTF. The CDR3 DNA reads as TGTGCCAGCAGCCAGGGCCGGGACAGGGATAACTATGGCTACACCTTC.

On this clonotype: No conserved phenylalanine or tryptophan is present at the end of the CDR3, so a read error is the likely explanation. The chain recombines TRBV5-1 with TRBJ2-2; 7 bases line up with TRBD1. The CDR3 totals 14 residues. The germline V gene encodes CDR1 SGHRS and CDR2 YFSETQ. The J segment lost 8 bases and the V segment lost 6 bases, leaving 10 bases of the junction unmatched. The CDR3 region is CASTSGTVSGELFV. In nucleotides, the CDR3 is TGCGCCAGCACCTCCGGGACAGTCTCTGGGGAGCTGTTTGTT.

This clonotype was counted many times. CDR3 bases: TGTGCCAGCAGCCTAACTAGCGGGAGGCTCTACGAGCAGTACTTC. Translated: CASSLTSGRLYEQYF. The genes are TRBV28 and TRBJ2-7, with 12 nucleotides matching TRBD2. CDR1 and CDR2 from the germline V gene are MDHEN and SYDVKM. J lost 3 bases, V lost 6 bases, and 6 bases had no gene match. CDR3 size: 15 residues.

Worth noting for this clonotype: A clone one base away is much larger, so this may be a read error. This chain connects TRBV3-1 to TRBJ1-1; D gene uncertain. The CDR3 runs to 11 residues. Per germline, CDR1 LGHDT and CDR2 YNNKEL (reference sequence). For the CDR3, the DNA is TGTGTCAGCGGCATAAACACTGAAGCTTTCTTT. Amino acid sequence: CVSGINTEAFF.

This clonotype was observed at least ten times. The rearrangement uses TRBV6-2 or TRBV6-3 and TRBJ1-1, with unresolved D. The CDR3 covers 13 residues. Trimming removed 0 bases from V and 6 bases from J, with 8 bases in between. Germline V lookup: CDR1 MNHEY, CDR2 SVGEGT. CDR3 nucleotides: TGTGCCAGCAGTTACTCGGTAGGCGCTGAAGCTTTCTTT. Translating it yields CASSYSVGAEAFF.

This clonotype was observed at least ten times. The gene calls are TRBV6-1 and TRBJ2-3; D may be TRBD2 (5 bases). This CDR3 contains 16 residues. Germline-derived CDR1 and CDR2 are MNHNS and SASEGT. V was shortened by 2 bases and J by 4 bases, with 16 bases between the two germline ends. The CDR3 protein is CASSEFPTGNADTQYF. The CDR3 coding sequence is TGTGCCAGCAGTGAATTCCCCACGGGGAACGCAGATACGCAGTATTTT.

V and J are TRBV11-3 and TRBJ2-7; TRBD2 matches at 14 bases. V shed 5 bases and J 0 bases; nucleotides not matched to a gene: 9. Germline V CDR1 and CDR2: SGHNT, YENEEA. The CDR3 covers 18 residues. CDR3 sequence (DNA): TGTGCCAGCAGCCAAGCGACTAGCGGGAGGGTTAGCTCCTACGAGCAGTACTTC. It codes for CASSQATSGRVSSYEQYF.

This clonotype was detected ten times or more. The CDR3 loop is CSAKGENTGELFF. DNA of the CDR3: TGCAGTGCTAAAGGCGAGAACACCGGGGAGCTGTTTTTT. The V gene is TRBV20-1, the J gene TRBJ2-2, with D unresolved. CDR3 length: 13 residues. Germline lookup yields CDR1 DFQATT and CDR2 SNEGSKA (reference sequence). V dropped 4 bases and J dropped 1 base, with 7 bases sitting between them.

About this clonotype: This clone may be a read error of a much larger clone one base away. The rearrangement joins TRBV20-1 to TRBJ2-2, with unresolved D. Trimming removed 0 bases at V and 0 bases at J, with 11 bases between. Germline V gives CDR1 DFQATT, CDR2 SNEGSKA (reference sequence). The CDR3 has 16 residues. The chain's CDR3 is CSARDLVFTNTGELFF. CDR3 DNA: TGCAGTGCTAGAGATTTGGTGTTCACGAACACCGGGGAGCTGTTTTTT.

This chain connects TRBV10-3 to TRBJ2-4; TRBD2 is a possible D gene (7 bases). With 8 bases removed from V and 7 bases from J, the gap between germline ends came to 30 bases. The germline V gene encodes CDR1 ENHRY and CDR2 SYGVKD. This CDR3 has 18 residues. The CDR3 DNA sequence: TGTGCCATCTCCACCAGCTGGGGGCTAGCGGATACAACGAACATTCAGTACTTC. It codes for CAISTSWGLADTTNIQYF.

This clonotype was found many times. The chain recombines TRBV12-3 or TRBV12-4 with TRBJ2-7, with no clear D. CDR3 size: 12 residues. V lost 6 bases to trimming and J lost 3 bases, with 9 bases between them. The DNA for the CDR3 is TGTGCCAGCAGGAAGGGTTACTACGAGCAGTACTTC. Its protein product is CASRKGYYEQYF.

This clonotype was observed many times. This chain uses TRBV28 with TRBJ2-1; D may be TRBD1 (6 bases). In germline, CDR1 is MDHEN, CDR2 SYDVKM. This CDR3 has 16 amino acids. V gave up 3 bases and J gave up 0 bases, with 12 bases separating them. CDR3 sequence reads: CASSFGGPSSYNEQFF. Written as DNA, the CDR3 is TGTGCCAGCAGTTTTGGGGGCCCGAGCTCCTACAATGAGCAGTTCTTC.